This T cell receptor (beta chain) appears in the sequencing data of a study of T cells in Graves' hyperthyroidism and ophthalmopathy. Subjects with ophthalmopathy showed a Clinical Activity Score no lower than 3, a NOSPECS grade no lower than 4, and a duration shorter than 3 months. This clonotype came up a few times. Its antigen is undetermined. Study outcomes and limitations: Stable hyperthyroidism and ophthalmopathy were separated using 13 V-J signatures.

J gave up 8 bases and V 3 bases, and 3 bases lay outside the gene matches. This CDR3 is built from 13 residues. Germline assignment: CDR1 LNHDA and CDR2 SQIVND (reference sequence). RNA transcripts gave rise to amplified TCR beta CDR3 regions. The study used the HTBI primer set for a first-round RT-PCR of the TCR CDR3. A single record per CDR3 protein comes from TCRdb applying MiXCR to the multiplex PCR reads. The table lists fewer than 650,000 distinct CDR3 sequences, approximately 15% of them singletons, with roughly 7% in the top ten. This sequence was found in a woman aged 18-29 years with Graves' ophthalmopathy. The J gene is TRBJ2-1, the V gene TRBV19; 8 bases agree with TRBD2. Sequenced: blood. The CDR3 protein is CASSMGLVYEQFF. The CDR3 DNA reads as TGTGCCAGTAGTATGGGACTAGTCTATGAGCAGTTCTTC.